The rows below give T cell receptor beta chains drawn from one sample of a study of blood T cell repertoires in COVID-19. Some clones are missing from TCRdb's copy, which holds only in-frame ones; the method was immunoSEQ multiplex PCR. The sample yields about 100,000 clones, 84% seen once. Input material: peripheral blood. Source of these receptors: a woman between 55 and 75 years old with acute or convalescent COVID-19. Each CDR3 is given with its conserved first and last residue. The D gene is left open where the match is weak.

>-|TRBJ2-1|TRBV5-1
CASSPRGNSSYNEQFF
>TRBD1|TRBJ2-5|TRBV5-1
CASSYGTEETQYF
>-|TRBJ2-2|TRBV28
CASSLETGNTGELFF
>-|TRBJ1-1|TRBV24-1
CATSDSTGVGSAFF
>-|TRBJ2-5|TRBV28
CASLQGTSETQYF
>-|TRBJ1-2|TRBV12-3/TRBV12-4
CASSLRGSYGYTF
>-|TRBJ1-6|TRBV11-2
CASSLFRASLAYNSPLHF
>TRBD2|TRBJ2-3|TRBV30
CAWSAGLAGALDTQYF
>-|TRBJ1-1|TRBV7-3
CASSLALVAGEAFF
>-|TRBJ2-1|TRBV19
CASSIQDNYNEQFF
>TRBD1|TRBJ1-6|TRBV7-6
CASSSGATGGTSPLHF
>-|TRBJ2-1|TRBV6-5
CASSYSGTRGNEQFF
>-|TRBJ2-7|TRBV28
CASSLRQVNSYEQYF
>-|TRBJ1-3|TRBV11-2
CASSYPGEGNTIYF
>-|TRBJ1-5|TRBV6-5
CASRPPQETTPQHF
>-|TRBJ1-2|TRBV12-3/TRBV12-4
CASSDGTRRYTF
>TRBD1|TRBJ2-7|TRBV28
CASSTWTGTYEQYF
>-|TRBJ1-6|TRBV6-2/TRBV6-3
CASSYGYPERSPLHF
>TRBD2|TRBJ2-5|TRBV7-2
CASSLTGGQETQYF
>-|TRBJ1-1|TRBV5-6
CASSSGTVSTEAFF
>-|TRBJ2-5|TRBV11-3
CASSARGGVSETQYF
>TRBD1|TRBJ1-2|TRBV18
CASSLPGQGRRGYTF
>-|TRBJ2-7|TRBV7-3
CASSLTDRTSEQYF
>TRBD1|TRBJ1-1|TRBV4-2
CASSQDPPTGTMNTEAFF
>-|TRBJ1-1|TRBV4-1
CASSNDRNTEAFF
>-|TRBJ1-2|TRBV20-1
CSAQGNYGYTF
>TRBD1|TRBJ1-3|TRBV6-6
CASSSVQGVTGNTIYF
>-|TRBJ1-6|TRBV3-1/TRBV3-2
CASSTRQVLNSPLHF
>TRBD1|TRBJ1-2|TRBV6-5
CASSYDRGRSGYTF
>TRBD1|TRBJ2-6|TRBV19
CASSFRTGAGANVLTF
>TRBD1|TRBJ1-1|TRBV30
CAWSVGQVINTEAFF
>TRBD1|TRBJ1-1|TRBV2
CASSELSRTGALMNTEAFF
>-|TRBJ1-6|TRBV28
CASSLRDSPESPLHF
>TRBD2|TRBJ2-1|TRBV18
CASSPFTSGVNNEQFF
>-|TRBJ1-2|TRBV5-1
CASSVDRPPNYGYTF
>-|TRBJ2-3|TRBV10-2
CASGAQASLGTDTQYF
>-|TRBJ2-5|TRBV4-1
CASSQVGVPQYF
>TRBD2|TRBJ2-1|TRBV27
CASSFASGGAYNEQFF
>-|TRBJ1-5|TRBV29-1
CSVLDRSSNQPQHF
>-|TRBJ1-5|TRBV14
CASSQDTGRQPQHF
>TRBD1|TRBJ1-6|TRBV6-6
CASSLSLGGQVRSPLHF
>TRBD2|TRBJ2-5|TRBV19
CASRAGGGETQYF
>-|TRBJ1-2|TRBV7-9
CASSLGGEGYGYTF
>TRBD1|TRBJ1-6|TRBV10-3
CAISERQGDSPLHF
>TRBD2|TRBJ2-5|TRBV20-1
CSASELAGGETQYF
>TRBD2|TRBJ2-3|TRBV7-2
CASSLDLAGHTDTQYF
>TRBD2|TRBJ2-3|TRBV7-3
CASSLAGFSTDTQYF
>TRBD1|TRBJ2-2|TRBV6-5
CASSRTGPNTGELFF
>-|TRBJ1-3|TRBV28
CASISQYSGNTIYF
>-|TRBJ2-2|TRBV28
CASSDPRGASTGELFF
>TRBD2|TRBJ2-1|TRBV5-4
CASSLGRGGNYNEQFF